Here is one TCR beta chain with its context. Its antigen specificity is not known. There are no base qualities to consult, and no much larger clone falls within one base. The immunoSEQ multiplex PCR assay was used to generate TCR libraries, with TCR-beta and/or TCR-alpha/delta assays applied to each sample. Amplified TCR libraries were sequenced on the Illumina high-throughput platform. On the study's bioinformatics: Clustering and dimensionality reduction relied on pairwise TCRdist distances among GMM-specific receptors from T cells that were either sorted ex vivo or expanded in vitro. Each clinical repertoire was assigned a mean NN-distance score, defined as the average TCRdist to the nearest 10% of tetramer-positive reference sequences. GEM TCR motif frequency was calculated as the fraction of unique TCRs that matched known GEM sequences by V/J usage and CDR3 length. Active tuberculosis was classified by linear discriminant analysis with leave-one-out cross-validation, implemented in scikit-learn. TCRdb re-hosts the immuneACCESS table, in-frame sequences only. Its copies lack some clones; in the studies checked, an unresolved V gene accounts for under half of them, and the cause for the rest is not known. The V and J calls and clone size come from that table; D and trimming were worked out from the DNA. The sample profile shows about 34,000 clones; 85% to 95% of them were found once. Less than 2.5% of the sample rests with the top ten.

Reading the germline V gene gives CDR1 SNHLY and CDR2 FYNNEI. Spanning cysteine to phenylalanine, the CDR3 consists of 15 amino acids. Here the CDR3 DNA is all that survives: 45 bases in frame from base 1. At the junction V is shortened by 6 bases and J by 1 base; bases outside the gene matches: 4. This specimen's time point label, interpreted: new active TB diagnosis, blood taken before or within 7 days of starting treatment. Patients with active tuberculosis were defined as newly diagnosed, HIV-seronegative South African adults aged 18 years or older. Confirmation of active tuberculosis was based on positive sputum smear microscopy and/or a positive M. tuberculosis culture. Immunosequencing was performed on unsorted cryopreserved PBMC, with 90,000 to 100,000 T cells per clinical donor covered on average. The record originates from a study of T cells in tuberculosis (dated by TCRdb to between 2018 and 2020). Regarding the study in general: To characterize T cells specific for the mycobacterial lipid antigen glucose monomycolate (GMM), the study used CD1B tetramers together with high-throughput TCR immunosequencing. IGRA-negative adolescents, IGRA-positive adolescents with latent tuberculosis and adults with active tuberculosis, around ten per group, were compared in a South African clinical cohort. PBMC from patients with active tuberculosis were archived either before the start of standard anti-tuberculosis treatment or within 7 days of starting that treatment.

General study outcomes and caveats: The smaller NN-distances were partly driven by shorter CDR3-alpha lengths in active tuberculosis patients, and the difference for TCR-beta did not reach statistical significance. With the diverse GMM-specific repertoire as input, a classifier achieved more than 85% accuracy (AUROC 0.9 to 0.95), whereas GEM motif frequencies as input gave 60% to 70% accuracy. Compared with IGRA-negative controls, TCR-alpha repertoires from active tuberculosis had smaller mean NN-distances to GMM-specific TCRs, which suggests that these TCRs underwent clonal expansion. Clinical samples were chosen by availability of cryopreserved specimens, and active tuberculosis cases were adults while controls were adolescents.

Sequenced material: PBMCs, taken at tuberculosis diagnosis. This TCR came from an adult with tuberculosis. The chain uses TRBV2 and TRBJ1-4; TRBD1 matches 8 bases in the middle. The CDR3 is CASRDRGRTNEKLFF. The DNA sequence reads TGTGCCAGCAGAGACAGGGGCAGAACTAATGAAAAACTGTTTTTT.